Each of the 20 T cell receptor beta chains below was sequenced from the same sample in a study of blood T cell repertoires in COVID-19. Generated by immunoSEQ multiplex PCR, the TCRdb table keeps only in-frame clones and is missing some. Of about 250,000 clones in the sample, 87% were seen once. Sequencing was carried out using peripheral blood. The receptor set was obtained from a young man with active or convalescent COVID-19.

J is TRBJ1-3 and V is TRBV12-5; unclear D gene. This CDR3 has 15 residues. Trimming took off 7 bases at V and 0 bases at J, with 13 bases between the two ends. Germline V gene lookup returns CDR1 LGHNT and CDR2 FRNRAP. CDR3 protein: CASAPGRSSGNTIYF. The CDR3 DNA sequence: TGTGCTAGTGCCCCTGGGAGGAGCTCTGGAAACACCATATATTTT.

The rearrangement uses TRBV6-2 or TRBV6-3 and TRBJ2-1; TRBD2 is a possible D gene (6 bases). V lost 0 bases and J 3 bases, leaving 15 bases between the germline ends. Germline CDR1 is MNHEY and CDR2 is SVGEGT. The CDR3 consists of 17 residues. CDR3 sequence (DNA): TGTGCCAGCAGTTACTCGCCGACGCGGGGTATCTACAATGAGCAGTTCTTC. This sequence encodes CASSYSPTRGIYNEQFF.

V gene TRBV5-8 combines with J gene TRBJ1-3; TRBD1 agrees at 7 bases. V gave up 3 bases and J gave up 0 bases; unmatched junction bases: 6. Germline V gene lookup returns CDR1 SGHTS and CDR2 YDEGEE. This CDR3 is built from 16 residues. CDR3 protein: CASSSKGGHSGNTIYF. CDR3 bases: TGTGCCAGCAGCTCGAAAGGGGGCCACTCTGGAAACACCATATATTTT.

The chain has TRBV5-6 and TRBJ1-1, with D possibly TRBD1 on 6 matching bases. Trimming took 0 bases from V and 2 from J, leaving 8 bases between them. This CDR3 has 14 amino acids. The germline V gene encodes CDR1 SGHDT and CDR2 YYEEEE. CDR3 region: CASSLGGPNTEAFF. The CDR3 DNA reads as TGTGCCAGCAGCTTGGGGGGGCCAAACACTGAAGCTTTCTTT.

In its sample, this clone was seen once. The rearrangement uses TRBV27 and TRBJ2-2, with D uncertain. Germline V lookup: CDR1 MNHEY, CDR2 SMNVEV (reference sequence). The CDR3 spans 15 residues. V was pared by 4 bases and J by 4 bases, with 13 bases between. The CDR3 DNA reads TGTGCCAGCAGTTCCCTAGTTCAAGTCACCGGGGAGCTGTTTTTT. It encodes CASSSLVQVTGELFF.

In DNA form, the CDR3 reads TGTGCCAGCAGCCCCCTGCAGGGGGCATACTACGAGCAGTACTTC. Translation gives CASSPLQGAYYEQYF. This sequence joins TRBV5-6 and TRBJ2-7, with 8 bases matching TRBD1. The CDR3 has 15 amino acids. Losses at the gene ends were 4 bases for V and 3 bases for J; bases not matched to a gene: 9. CDR1 is SGHDT and CDR2 is YYEEEE in the germline V gene.

The chain combines TRBV7-2 with TRBJ1-3; perhaps TRBD1 as D (6 bases). The CDR3 is 15 amino acids. Germline CDR1 reads SGHTA; CDR2 reads FQGNSA. Trimming took 5 bases from V and 4 from J, leaving 15 bases between them. CDR3 protein: CASSPQGRVGNTIYF. CDR3 bases: TGTGCCAGCAGCCCCCAGGGGCGGGTAGGAAACACCATATATTTT.

This clone was counted once. This chain joins TRBV11-1 and TRBJ1-1; D might be TRBD1 (6 bases). The CDR3 spans 14 residues. The germline V gene has CDR1 SGHAT and CDR2 FQDESV (reference sequence). V was pared by 3 bases and J by 10 bases, with 18 bases between. CDR3 amino acids: CASSFQGSPAAAFF. The DNA for the CDR3 is TGTGCCAGCAGCTTTCAGGGGTCGCCTGCTGCAGCTTTCTTT.

The chain employs TRBV15 and TRBJ1-5; 9 bases match TRBD1. The length of the CDR3 is 15 residues. Germline V gives CDR1 LNHNV, CDR2 YYDKDF (reference sequence). V trimming: 1 base; J trimming: 6 bases; junction bases outside the gene matches: 4. The CDR3 DNA reads TGTGCCACCAGCAGAGGTACAGGGGGCTTTCAGCCCCAGCATTTT. Its protein product is CATSRGTGGFQPQHF.

The V and J genes are TRBV19 and TRBJ1-6; perhaps TRBD1 as D (5 bases). CDR3 length: 14 residues. Per germline, CDR1 LNHDA and CDR2 SQIVND (reference sequence). The germline V and J ends were trimmed by 11 bases and 7 bases, with 18 bases remaining between them. CDR3 in amino acids: CAVGPTGGNSPLHF. The DNA for the CDR3 is TGTGCCGTAGGCCCGACGGGGGGAAATTCACCCCTCCACTTT.

The CDR3 reads CASSPLAPNTGELFF. The CDR3 coding sequence is TGTGCCAGCAGCCCACTAGCGCCGAACACCGGGGAGCTGTTTTTT. This sequence joins TRBV11-2 and TRBJ2-2, with 7 bases matching TRBD2. Trimming cost V 5 bases and J 0 bases; bases outside gene matches: 3. The CDR3 contains 15 residues. Looked up from germline, CDR1 is SGHAT and CDR2 is FQNNGV.

The V and J genes are TRBV6-6 and TRBJ2-2; maybe TRBD1 (5 bases). CDR3 length: 14 amino acids. The V and J ends lost 10 bases and 6 bases respectively, with 18 bases between them. The germline V gene has CDR1 MNHNY and CDR2 SVGAGI (reference sequence). The CDR3 region is CAISGLSRAGELFF. CDR3 sequence (DNA): TGTGCCATCTCAGGGCTGTCACGGGCCGGGGAGCTGTTTTTT.

The chain combines TRBV2 with TRBJ1-2, with a tentative D call TRBD1 (5 bases). The CDR3 runs 12 residues. CDR1 and CDR2 (germline): SNHLY, FYNNEI. V lost 4 bases, J lost 6 bases, and 9 bases lay in between. CDR3 coding DNA: TGTGCCAGCAGTGTCACAGGAGATGGCTACACCTTC. Amino acid sequence: CASSVTGDGYTF.

The chain carries TRBV19 and TRBJ2-2, with 11 bases that match TRBD2. Germline V gene data show CDR1 as LNHDA and CDR2 as SQIVND (reference sequence). Trimming removed 3 bases from V and 3 bases from J; junction bases left unmatched: 6. This CDR3 is 17 amino acids long. In DNA, the CDR3 is TGTGCCAGTAGTATTACTAGCGGGAGATCGGACACCGGGGAGCTGTTTTTT. The encoded protein is CASSITSGRSDTGELFF.

CDR3 protein: CASSPGQGGLGAGANVLTF. Here the CDR3 DNA reads TGTGCCAGCAGCCCGGGACAGGGAGGGTTAGGTGCTGGGGCCAACGTCCTGACTTTC. V is TRBV5-4 and J is TRBJ2-6; 9 positions agree with TRBD1. The CDR3 loop spans 19 amino acids. Trimming took 4 bases from V and 2 from J; bases not matched to a gene: 13. Germline lookup yields CDR1 SGHNT and CDR2 YYREEE (reference sequence).

The chain carries TRBV28 and TRBJ1-2; D might be TRBD1 (5 bases). V was cut by 6 bases and J by 1 base, with 18 bases left in between. Per germline, CDR1 MDHEN and CDR2 SYDVKM. This CDR3 is built from 16 residues. This CDR3 reads CASRVGFGGGNYGYTF. As DNA, the CDR3 is TGTGCCAGCAGAGTGGGGTTTGGGGGAGGTAACTATGGCTACACCTTC.

The gene calls are TRBV27 and TRBJ1-2; TRBD1 matches at 10 bases. J gave up 8 bases and V 3 bases, and 6 bases lay outside the gene matches. The CDR3 length is 14 residues. The germline CDR1 and CDR2 sequences are MNHEY and SMNVEV (reference sequence). The CDR3 sequence is CASSFRQGAQGYTF. CDR3 coding DNA: TGTGCCAGCAGTTTCAGACAGGGGGCACAAGGCTACACCTTC.

This clone appeared once. V usage is TRBV21-1 and J usage is TRBJ1-2. TRBV21-1 is a pseudogene locus. This CDR3 region has 15 residues. The CDR3 protein is CASSKPGPRGYGYTF. The CDR3 DNA follows: TGTGCCAGCAGCAAGCCGGGCCCACGGGGGTATGGCTACACCTTC.

V usage is TRBV11-3 and J usage is TRBJ2-3; 9 nucleotides line up with TRBD1. The trim removed 4 bases at V and 1 base at J, leaving 3 bases unmatched. The CDR3 extends over 15 amino acids. CDR1 and CDR2 from the germline V gene are SGHNT and YENEEA. The CDR3 DNA follows: TGTGCCAGCAGCTCGGACAGGGGCGGCACAGATACGCAGTATTTT. This gives the protein CASSSDRGGTDTQYF.

This clone was observed once. The genes are TRBV6-5 and TRBJ2-5; D possibly corresponds to TRBD2 (5 bases). The CDR3 is 14 residues long. V gave up 5 bases and J gave up 2 bases, with 12 bases separating them. Germline loops: CDR1 MNHEY, CDR2 SVGAGI. The CDR3 region is CASSIGRLQETQYF. CDR3 DNA: TGTGCCAGCAGTATCGGCCGACTACAAGAGACCCAGTACTTC.